The 21 T cell receptor beta chains listed next were all sequenced from one sample in a study of blood T cell repertoires in COVID-19. Sequencing was performed with immunoSEQ multiplex PCR; in TCRdb, only in-frame clones are kept and a portion is missing. Counted here are approximately 200,000 clones, 85% to 90% occurring once; the ten biggest clones make up about 1.3%. Sequencing was carried out using PBMCs or T cells enriched from blood (not recorded which). The receptors shown here come from a man aged 30 to 39 who had recovered from COVID-19.

The chain carries TRBV4-3 and TRBJ2-1; possible D gene TRBD2, 6 bases. Germline CDR1 LGHNA, CDR2 YSLEER. The germline V and J ends were trimmed by 4 bases and 6 bases, with 19 bases remaining between them. This CDR3 spans 16 amino acids. CDR3 region: CASSRNAGTSSNEQFF. For the CDR3, the DNA is TGCGCCAGCAGCCGCAACGCGGGAACGTCGTCCAATGAGCAGTTCTTC.

The chain has TRBV7-8 and TRBJ2-7; TRBD1 agrees at 8 bases. The CDR3 consists of 15 residues. Trimming cost V 4 bases and J 0 bases; bases outside gene matches: 5. Per germline, CDR1 SGHVS and CDR2 FQNEAQ. The CDR3 nucleotides are TGTGCCAGCAGCTCAGGCGGGACAGGCTCCTACGAGCAGTACTTC. Amino acids: CASSSGGTGSYEQYF.

This chain connects TRBV27 to TRBJ2-7, with TRBD1 matching over 7 bases. V gave up 7 bases and J gave up 3 bases; unmatched junction bases: 9. This CDR3 is 14 amino acids long. Germline V gene lookup returns CDR1 MNHEY and CDR2 SMNVEV (reference sequence). The CDR3 loop is CASKKQGRSYEQYF. In DNA form, the CDR3 reads TGTGCCAGCAAGAAACAGGGGCGCAGCTACGAGCAGTACTTC.

The chain joins TRBV7-9 to TRBJ2-1, with 8 positions matching TRBD1. CDR3 length: 16 amino acids. CDR1 SEHNR and CDR2 FQNEAQ come from the germline V gene (reference sequence). V was clipped by 7 bases and J by 5 bases; unmatched bases: 13. In nucleotides, the CDR3 is TGTGCCAGCATCCCCTGGGACAGGACGTATGACAATGAGCAGTTCTTC. Its protein product is CASIPWDRTYDNEQFF.

The sample holds one count of this clone. This rearrangement joins TRBV7-8 to TRBJ1-2, with D uncertain. Germline V lookup: CDR1 SGHVS, CDR2 FQNEAQ. Trimming removed 1 base from V and 5 bases from J, with 17 bases in between. This CDR3 comprises 16 residues. CDR3 sequence reads: CASSLVGSGFLYGYTF. CDR3 bases: TGTGCCAGCAGCTTAGTGGGTTCGGGGTTTCTGTATGGCTACACCTTC.

The J gene is TRBJ1-1, the V gene TRBV7-2, with 10 positions matching TRBD1. The CDR3 is made up of 14 amino acids. Germline values: CDR1 SGHTA, CDR2 FQGNSA. With 5 bases clipped from V and 4 bases from J, the junction kept 4 bases outside the gene matches. CDR3 amino acids: CASSPGDRGTEAFF. The CDR3 DNA is TGTGCCAGCAGCCCGGGGGACAGGGGCACTGAAGCTTTCTTT.

The chain joins TRBV4-2 to TRBJ1-5, with 7 nucleotides matching TRBD1. Germline CDR1 LGHNA, CDR2 YNFKEQ. The CDR3 covers 16 residues. Trimming cost V 0 bases and J 7 bases; bases outside gene matches: 9. In DNA form, the CDR3 reads TGTGCCAGCAGCCAAGATAGCCAGGGGGGAAAACAGCCCCAGCATTTT. It codes for CASSQDSQGGKQPQHF.

This chain links TRBV28 with TRBJ2-5; TRBD1 agrees at 8 bases. This CDR3 has 11 residues. CDR1 MDHEN and CDR2 SYDVKM come from the germline V gene. V was pared by 10 bases and J by 5 bases, with 3 bases of the junction left unmatched. The CDR3 nucleotides are TGTGCCAACAGGGGGGCGGAGACCCAGTACTTC. It codes for CANRGAETQYF.

V is TRBV6-5 and J is TRBJ2-7; 8 bases are shared with TRBD1. This CDR3 has 14 residues. Germline CDR1 is MNHEY and CDR2 is SVGAGI. With 6 bases clipped from V and 3 bases from J, the junction kept 7 bases outside the gene matches. The CDR3 region has the DNA TGTGCCAGCAGCCCGGACAGGGCGCGCTACGAGCAGTACTTC. Translation gives CASSPDRARYEQYF.

The rearrangement joins TRBV14 to TRBJ2-5; the match to TRBD2 covers 8 bases. After removal of 0 bases from V and 4 bases from J, the junction contained 10 bases not matched to a gene. CDR3 length: 17 residues. Germline CDR1 SGHDN, CDR2 FVKESK. CDR3 sequence reads: CASSQDGAGGWRETQYF. The CDR3 nucleotides are TGTGCCAGCAGCCAAGACGGGGCGGGAGGCTGGCGAGAGACCCAGTACTTC.

V and J are TRBV7-9 and TRBJ2-7; D unclear. Germline CDR1 and CDR2: SEHNR and FQNEAQ (reference sequence). V was cut by 2 bases and J by 0 bases, with 17 bases left in between. CDR3 size: 17 residues. The CDR3 spells CASSLTLPSEHSYEQYF. The CDR3 region has the DNA TGTGCCAGCAGCTTAACCCTCCCCTCAGAACACTCCTACGAGCAGTACTTC.

V gene TRBV5-8 combines with J gene TRBJ2-3; D possibly corresponds to TRBD1 (6 bases). Trimming removed 0 bases at V and 3 bases at J, with 8 bases between. Germline CDR1 SGHTS, CDR2 YDEGEE. The CDR3 is made up of 14 amino acids. CDR3 bases: TGTGCCAGCAGCTTGGATAGGGGGACAGATACGCAGTATTTT. Translating it yields CASSLDRGTDTQYF.

In its sample, this clone was seen once. The V and J genes are TRBV13 and TRBJ2-5, with D maybe TRBD1 (5 bases). CDR3 length: 13 amino acids. With 3 bases removed from V and 6 bases from J, the gap between germline ends came to 11 bases. Per the germline V gene, CDR1 is PRHDT and CDR2 is FYEKMQ (reference sequence). The CDR3 nucleotides read TGTGCCAGCAGCTTGGACATTCTGAAGACCCAGTACTTC. This translates into CASSLDILKTQYF.

This chain joins TRBV12-3 or TRBV12-4 and TRBJ1-3, with no clear D. V shed 7 bases and J shed 2 bases, with 9 bases lying between them. The CDR3 loop spans 13 amino acids. The CDR3: CASKRATGNTIYF. In nucleotides, the CDR3 is TGTGCCAGCAAACGCGCAACTGGAAACACCATATATTTT.

The rearrangement links TRBV2 to TRBJ1-6; D perhaps matches TRBD1 (6 bases). This CDR3 is built from 16 residues. CDR1 SNHLY and CDR2 FYNNEI come from the germline V gene. The ends were cut back, 5 bases at V and 7 bases at J, with 18 bases in the middle. In DNA, the CDR3 is TGTGCCAGCAGTCCGAATTCCGGGACACTGAATTCACCCCTCCACTTT. Encoded protein: CASSPNSGTLNSPLHF.

The gene calls are TRBV27 and TRBJ2-7; 8 positions match TRBD2. The CDR3 is 14 amino acids. V lost 5 bases, J lost 6 bases, and 9 bases stayed unmatched. Per germline, CDR1 MNHEY and CDR2 SMNVEV (reference sequence). This CDR3 reads CASSPRGAGVEQYF. The CDR3 DNA reads TGTGCCAGCAGTCCCAGGGGAGCGGGAGTCGAGCAGTACTTC.

The chain carries TRBV10-3 and TRBJ1-1; 8 bases are a match to TRBD1. V dropped 3 bases and J dropped 1; count of bases not matched to a gene: 7. The CDR3 runs 16 residues. In germline, CDR1 is ENHRY, CDR2 SYGVKD. The CDR3 region has the DNA TGTGCCATCAGTGACTCCACCGGGACAGGGAACACTGAAGCTTTCTTT. Translation gives CAISDSTGTGNTEAFF.

V gene TRBV6-2 or TRBV6-3 combines with J gene TRBJ2-2, with TRBD2 matching over 8 bases. The trim removed 5 bases at V and 7 bases at J, leaving 9 bases unmatched. Germline V gene data show CDR1 as MNHEY and CDR2 as SVGEGT. There are 15 residues in the CDR3. CDR3 nucleotide sequence: TGTGCCAGCAGTCGGCCGGGACTAGTTAGCGGGGAGCTGTTTTTT. Translating gives CASSRPGLVSGELFF.

This chain connects TRBV7-6 to TRBJ1-3, with no clear D. The CDR3 spans 14 residues. The germline V and J ends were trimmed by 4 bases and 0 bases, with 7 bases remaining between them. The germline gives CDR1 SGHVS, CDR2 FNYEAQ. CDR3 amino acids: CASSSPSSGNTIYF. The CDR3 coding sequence is TGTGCCAGCAGCTCCCCGAGCTCTGGAAACACCATATATTTT. The entire variable domain, with the rest obtained from reference TRBV7-6 and TRBJ1-3, is as follows: GAGVSQSPRYKVTKRGQDVALRCDPISGHVSLYWYRQALGQGPEFLTYFNYEAQQDKSGLPNDRFSAERPEGSISTLTIQRTEQRDSAMYRCASSSPSSGNTIYFGEGSWLTVV.

V gene TRBV4-1 combines with J gene TRBJ2-7; TRBD2 matches 8 bases. V lost 1 base and J lost 3; bases outside the gene matches: 8. The CDR3 covers 16 residues. The germline V gene has CDR1 MGHRA and CDR2 YSYEKL. CDR3 amino acids: CASSQASGRGVYEQYF. Here the CDR3 DNA reads TGCGCCAGCAGCCAAGCTTCCGGGAGGGGGGTCTACGAGCAGTACTTC.

The chain couples TRBV6-4 to TRBJ2-7, with TRBD2 identical over 7 bases. Germline CDR1 and CDR2: MRHNA and SNTAGT. The CDR3 totals 17 residues. With 6 bases clipped from V and 4 bases from J, the junction kept 18 bases outside the gene matches. The DNA of the CDR3 is TGTGCCAGCAGCCCGTTGCGGGAGACTGTATTCGGGTACGAGCAGTACTTC. Protein: CASSPLRETVFGYEQYF.